This is a list of T cell receptor beta chains from one sample in a study of blood T cells in healthy people across ages. TCRdb processed the 5' RACE reads anew with MiXCR; each CDR3 protein has one entry. In the table there are about 800,000 distinct CDR3 sequences, more than 20% of which are singletons. The same sample was also used in a study of T cells of mothers and their children.

The sample was blood. These receptors all stem from a boy aged 5 to 17 in good health. Both conserved end residues are part of each CDR3. D genes are given only for firm matches. Some rows mark clone size as missing; the rest say once, few, many or name a class of expanded clone.

TRBJ2-1,.,TRBV28,TRBD2,CASSLMASGSPEQFF,TGTGCCAGCAGTTTGATGGCTAGCGGGAGCCCTGAGCAGTTCTTC
TRBJ2-7,.,TRBV6-5,TRBD1,CASNRGDEQYF,TGTGCCAGCAACAGGGGGGACGAGCAGTACTTC
TRBJ2-7,.,TRBV2,.,CASRAFGGDEQYF,TGTGCCAGCAGAGCGTTCGGGGGCGACGAGCAGTACTTC
TRBJ2-7,few,TRBV20-1,TRBD2,CSALRTSADYEQYF,TGCAGTGCCCTCCGGACTAGCGCAGACTACGAGCAGTACTTC
TRBJ2-1,few,TRBV20-1,TRBD2,CSAPRAAGNNEQFF,TGCAGTGCTCCCCGGGCAGCGGGGAACAATGAGCAGTTCTTC
TRBJ2-4,.,TRBV20-1,.,CSARWTALAKNIQYF,TGCAGTGCTAGATGGACAGCCCTAGCCAAAAACATTCAGTACTTC
TRBJ2-7,.,TRBV20-1,.,CSAIAPAGPSYEQYF,TGCAGTGCTATAGCACCTGCAGGGCCCTCCTACGAGCAGTACTTC
TRBJ2-1,.,TRBV7-9,.,CASRSGITYNEQFF,TGTGCCAGCAGGTCCGGGATCACCTACAATGAGCAGTTCTTC
TRBJ1-1,.,TRBV14,.,CASSQTGRFAEAFF,TGTGCCAGCAGCCAAACGGGGCGATTCGCTGAAGCTTTCTTT
TRBJ2-1,.,TRBV29-1,.,CSVLVDEQFF,TGCAGCGTTCTAGTCGATGAGCAGTTCTTC
TRBJ2-4,few,TRBV7-2,.,CASSLEGGRGKNIQYF,TGTGCCAGCAGCTTAGAAGGCGGGCGGGGCAAAAACATTCAGTACTTC
TRBJ1-1,.,TRBV30,.,CAWSGGDTEAFF,TGTGCCTGGAGTGGAGGGGACACTGAAGCTTTCTTT
TRBJ2-5,.,TRBV9,.,CASSLGRIGETQYF,TGTGCCAGCAGCCTGGGACGGATCGGAGAGACCCAGTACTTC
TRBJ1-6,.,TRBV2,TRBD1,CASTRDSYNSPLHF,TGTGCCAGCACTCGGGACAGCTATAATTCACCCCTCCACTTT